This entry concerns a single T cell receptor (beta chain). What it binds is not known. This entry belongs to a study of cytomegalovirus exposure and HLA in healthy donors. Study as a whole: Prior work identified around 120 million unique TCR beta sequences in approximately 200 million T cells. Study results and caveats: Analysis was carried out at a later point, and it linked a missense DCLRE1C variant to TCR beta V- and J-gene trimming. Upon later analysis, TCR association rates were observed to vary by HLA locus, being highest for DRB1 and lowest for HLA-C.

The V end lost 0 bases, the J end lost 9 bases, and 16 bases lay between the germline ends. The CDR3 covers 15 residues. The V gene's germline CDR1 is SGHKS and CDR2 YYEKEE (reference sequence). A multiplex PCR was run with 60 Vbeta primers and 13 Jbeta primers. Assay: immunoSEQ multiplex PCR; the TCRdb copy retains only in-frame clones and omits some. The sample contains over 140,000 clones, more than 70% of which appear only once. The J gene is TRBJ1-5, the V gene TRBV5-5, with D maybe TRBD1 (5 bases). This receptor was obtained from a man between 50 and 59 years old in good health and CMV-seronegative. The specimen sequenced was PBMCs. CDR3 nucleotide sequence: TGTGCCAGCAGCTTGGGGGACGGGGGATCTGGGCCCCAGCATTTT. It specifies CASSLGDGGSGPQHF.